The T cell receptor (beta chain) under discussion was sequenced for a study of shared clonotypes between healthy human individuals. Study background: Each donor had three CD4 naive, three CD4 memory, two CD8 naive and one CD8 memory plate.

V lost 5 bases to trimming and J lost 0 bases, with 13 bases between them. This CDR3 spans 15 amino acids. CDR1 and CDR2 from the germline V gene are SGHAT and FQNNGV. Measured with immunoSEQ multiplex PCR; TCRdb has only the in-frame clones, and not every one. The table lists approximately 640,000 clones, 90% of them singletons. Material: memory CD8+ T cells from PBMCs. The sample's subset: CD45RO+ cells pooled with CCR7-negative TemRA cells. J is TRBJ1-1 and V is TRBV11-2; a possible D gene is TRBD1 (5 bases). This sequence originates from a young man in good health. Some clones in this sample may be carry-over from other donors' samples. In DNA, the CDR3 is TGTGCCAGCAGCGACAGACAGACCTTGAACACTGAAGCTTTCTTT. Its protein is CASSDRQTLNTEAFF.